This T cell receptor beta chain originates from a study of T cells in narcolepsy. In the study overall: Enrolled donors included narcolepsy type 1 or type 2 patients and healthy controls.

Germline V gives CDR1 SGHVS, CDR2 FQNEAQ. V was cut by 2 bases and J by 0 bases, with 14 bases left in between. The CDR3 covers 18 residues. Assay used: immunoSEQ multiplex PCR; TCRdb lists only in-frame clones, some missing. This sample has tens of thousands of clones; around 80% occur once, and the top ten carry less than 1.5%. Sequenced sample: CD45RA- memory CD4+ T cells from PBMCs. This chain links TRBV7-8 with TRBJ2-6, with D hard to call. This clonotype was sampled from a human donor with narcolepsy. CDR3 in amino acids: CASSLSPDVSSGANVLTF. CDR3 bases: TGTGCCAGCAGCTTATCCCCGGACGTAAGCTCTGGGGCCAACGTCCTGACTTTC.